A selection of T cell receptor beta chains follows, all from one sample in a study of identical twins. A single record per CDR3 protein comes from TCRdb applying MiXCR to the 5' RACE reads. The sample has 500,000 or so distinct CDR3 sequences; roughly an eighth are singletons. The same sample was also used in a study of yellow fever vaccine responses in identical twins.

Sequencing was done on a sample of CD4+ T cells sorted from blood. Every receptor here comes from a woman aged 18-29 years in good health. Each CDR3 is given with its conserved first and last residue. The D gene is left open where the match is weak. Not all rows give a size; the values are once, few, many and, for expanded clones, a class.

D gene: TRBD1
J gene: TRBJ2-2
V gene: TRBV29-1
clone size: once
CDR3 protein: CSVWWDSANTGELFF
CDR3 DNA: TGCAGCGTCTGGTGGGACAGCGCGAACACCGGGGAGCTGTTTTTT

D gene: -
J gene: TRBJ2-3
V gene: TRBV2
clone size: -
CDR3 protein: CASRHRDLNTQYF
CDR3 DNA: TGTGCCAGCAGGCACCGGGACTTAAATACGCAGTATTTT

D gene: -
J gene: TRBJ2-7
V gene: TRBV27
clone size: few
CDR3 protein: CASSRNRDPPYEQYF
CDR3 DNA: TGTGCCAGCAGTAGAAACCGGGACCCCCCCTACGAGCAGTACTTC

D gene: -
J gene: TRBJ2-7
V gene: TRBV5-4
clone size: -
CDR3 protein: CASSASGEQYF
CDR3 DNA: TGTGCCAGCAGCGCGTCCGGCGAGCAGTACTTC

D gene: -
J gene: TRBJ2-7
V gene: TRBV29-1
clone size: many
CDR3 protein: CSVEDTGLLHEQYF
CDR3 DNA: TGCAGCGTTGAAGATACGGGGCTTCTCCACGAGCAGTACTTC

D gene: -
J gene: TRBJ2-7
V gene: TRBV3-1
clone size: -
CDR3 protein: CASSQVGISTLHEQYF
CDR3 DNA: TGTGCCAGCAGCCAAGTAGGGATCTCCACCCTCCACGAGCAGTACTTC

D gene: TRBD1
J gene: TRBJ2-7
V gene: TRBV2
clone size: -
CDR3 protein: CASRKTGGGSYEQYF
CDR3 DNA: TGTGCCAGCAGGAAGACAGGGGGTGGATCCTACGAGCAGTACTTC

D gene: -
J gene: TRBJ2-5
V gene: TRBV5-1
clone size: many
CDR3 protein: CASSLAGLAETQYF
CDR3 DNA: TGCGCCAGCAGCTTGGCCGGCCTAGCGGAGACCCAGTACTTC

D gene: -
J gene: TRBJ1-1
V gene: TRBV19
clone size: few
CDR3 protein: CASKGADTEAFF
CDR3 DNA: TGTGCCAGTAAAGGCGCAGACACTGAAGCTTTCTTT

D gene: TRBD1
J gene: TRBJ2-3
V gene: TRBV12-3/TRBV12-4
clone size: -
CDR3 protein: CASSRGSGTQYF
CDR3 DNA: TGTGCCAGCAGCAGGGGGTCGGGTACGCAGTATTTT

D gene: -
J gene: TRBJ2-4
V gene: TRBV7-9
clone size: -
CDR3 protein: CASSFAGAKNIQYF
CDR3 DNA: TGTGCCAGCAGCTTTGCAGGGGCCAAAAACATTCAGTACTTC

D gene: -
J gene: TRBJ2-3
V gene: TRBV11-2
clone size: -
CDR3 protein: CASSLTPGTWDTQYF
CDR3 DNA: TGTGCCAGCAGCTTAACTCCGGGGACCTGGGATACGCAGTATTTT

D gene: TRBD1
J gene: TRBJ1-2
V gene: TRBV5-1
clone size: -
CDR3 protein: CASSPQGAYGYTF
CDR3 DNA: TGCGCCAGCAGCCCACAGGGGGCCTATGGCTACACCTTC

D gene: -
J gene: TRBJ2-1
V gene: TRBV5-1
clone size: -
CDR3 protein: CASSLADRRWNFNEQFF
CDR3 DNA: TGCGCCAGCAGCTTGGCCGACCGCCGGTGGAATTTCAATGAGCAGTTCTTC

D gene: -
J gene: TRBJ2-5
V gene: TRBV7-2
clone size: few
CDR3 protein: CASNQANQETQYF
CDR3 DNA: TGTGCCAGCAACCAAGCTAATCAAGAGACCCAGTACTTC

D gene: TRBD1
J gene: TRBJ2-5
V gene: TRBV12-3/TRBV12-4
clone size: few
CDR3 protein: CASSSSGTGDQETQYF
CDR3 DNA: TGTGCCAGCAGTTCGTCCGGGACAGGGGATCAAGAGACCCAGTACTTC

D gene: -
J gene: TRBJ2-4
V gene: TRBV4-3
clone size: few
CDR3 protein: CASSQVTERAKNIQYF
CDR3 DNA: TGCGCCAGCAGCCAAGTCACAGAGAGAGCCAAAAACATTCAGTACTTC

D gene: -
J gene: TRBJ2-2
V gene: TRBV12-3/TRBV12-4
clone size: -
CDR3 protein: CASTVSVISTGELFF
CDR3 DNA: TGTGCCAGCACCGTTTCGGTAATTTCCACCGGGGAGCTGTTTTTT

D gene: TRBD1
J gene: TRBJ2-4
V gene: TRBV5-1
clone size: -
CDR3 protein: CASREEQGARAKNIQYF
CDR3 DNA: TGCGCCAGCAGGGAGGAACAGGGGGCTCGGGCCAAAAACATTCAGTACTTC

D gene: -
J gene: TRBJ2-1
V gene: TRBV7-2
clone size: -
CDR3 protein: CASRQPGENEQFF
CDR3 DNA: TGTGCCAGCAGACAGCCAGGTGAGAATGAGCAGTTCTTC

D gene: TRBD1
J gene: TRBJ2-7
V gene: TRBV5-1
clone size: -
CDR3 protein: CASSLTGTGGIISYEQYF
CDR3 DNA: TGCGCCAGCAGCTTGACCGGGACAGGGGGCATCATCTCCTACGAGCAGTACTTC

D gene: TRBD2
J gene: TRBJ2-1
V gene: TRBV20-1
clone size: -
CDR3 protein: CSATGTTHNEQFF
CDR3 DNA: TGCAGTGCTACCGGGACTACACACAATGAGCAGTTCTTC

D gene: TRBD1
J gene: TRBJ2-6
V gene: TRBV2
clone size: -
CDR3 protein: CASRLGQGAVGANVLTF
CDR3 DNA: TGTGCCAGCAGACTGGGACAGGGGGCGGTTGGGGCCAACGTCCTGACTTTC

D gene: TRBD1
J gene: TRBJ2-1
V gene: TRBV7-2
clone size: many
CDR3 protein: CASSSPGQGKLAQFF
CDR3 DNA: TGTGCCAGCAGCAGCCCGGGACAGGGAAAGTTGGCGCAGTTCTTC

D gene: -
J gene: TRBJ2-3
V gene: TRBV11-2
clone size: -
CDR3 protein: CASSLAGWGKDTQYF
CDR3 DNA: TGTGCCAGCAGCTTAGCGGGGTGGGGGAAAGATACGCAGTATTTT

D gene: -
J gene: TRBJ2-5
V gene: TRBV2
clone size: few
CDR3 protein: CASSERVETQYF
CDR3 DNA: TGTGCCAGCAGTGAGAGGGTTGAGACCCAGTACTTC

D gene: -
J gene: TRBJ2-7
V gene: TRBV20-1
clone size: -
CDR3 protein: CSATGAGPEQYF
CDR3 DNA: TGCAGTGCGACCGGGGCAGGTCCCGAGCAGTACTTC

D gene: -
J gene: TRBJ1-5
V gene: TRBV27
clone size: -
CDR3 protein: CASSFSGWGQPQHF
CDR3 DNA: TGTGCCAGCAGTTTTTCAGGGTGGGGTCAGCCCCAGCATTTT

D gene: TRBD1
J gene: TRBJ2-7
V gene: TRBV27
clone size: few
CDR3 protein: CASSRGGTGPSYEQYF
CDR3 DNA: TGTGCCAGCAGTCGAGGGGGGACAGGACCCTCCTACGAGCAGTACTTC

D gene: -
J gene: TRBJ1-1
V gene: TRBV27
clone size: many
CDR3 protein: CASKMYGGAEAFF
CDR3 DNA: TGTGCCAGCAAAATGTATGGTGGAGCTGAAGCTTTCTTT

D gene: TRBD2
J gene: TRBJ2-1
V gene: TRBV5-1
clone size: -
CDR3 protein: CASSYGLAGHNEQFF
CDR3 DNA: TGCGCCAGCAGTTACGGACTAGCGGGGCACAATGAGCAGTTCTTC

D gene: -
J gene: TRBJ1-2
V gene: TRBV12-3/TRBV12-4
clone size: many
CDR3 protein: CASSLERYGYTF
CDR3 DNA: TGTGCCAGCAGTTTAGAAAGATATGGCTACACCTTC

D gene: -
J gene: TRBJ1-6
V gene: TRBV2
clone size: few
CDR3 protein: CASNTGLSSYNSPLHF
CDR3 DNA: TGTGCCAGCAATACAGGGCTTAGCTCCTATAATTCACCCCTCCACTTT

D gene: TRBD2
J gene: TRBJ2-1
V gene: TRBV20-1
clone size: -
CDR3 protein: CSAAAGGAVNEQFF
CDR3 DNA: TGCAGTGCTGCCGCCGGGGGGGCTGTAAATGAGCAGTTCTTC

D gene: TRBD2
J gene: TRBJ2-3
V gene: TRBV9
clone size: -
CDR3 protein: CASTGLAGGLDTQYF
CDR3 DNA: TGTGCCAGCACGGGTTTGGCGGGGGGGTTGGATACGCAGTATTTT

D gene: TRBD2
J gene: TRBJ2-1
V gene: TRBV6-1
clone size: -
CDR3 protein: CASSNGRELAEQFF
CDR3 DNA: TGTGCCAGCAGCAATGGGCGGGAGTTAGCAGAGCAGTTCTTC

D gene: TRBD1
J gene: TRBJ2-7
V gene: TRBV11-2
clone size: -
CDR3 protein: CASSLPGQGKAEQYF
CDR3 DNA: TGTGCCAGCAGCTTGCCGGGACAGGGTAAAGCCGAGCAGTACTTC

D gene: -
J gene: TRBJ2-4
V gene: TRBV19
clone size: few
CDR3 protein: CASGPAKNIQYF
CDR3 DNA: TGTGCCTCCGGTCCAGCCAAAAACATTCAGTACTTC

D gene: TRBD2
J gene: TRBJ2-1
V gene: TRBV5-4
clone size: few
CDR3 protein: CASSYPTSGRGEQFF
CDR3 DNA: TGTGCCAGCAGCTACCCGACTAGCGGGAGGGGTGAGCAGTTCTTC

D gene: -
J gene: TRBJ1-1
V gene: TRBV20-1
clone size: -
CDR3 protein: CSARRSGQRNTEAFF
CDR3 DNA: TGCAGTGCTAGACGCTCCGGACAGAGAAACACTGAAGCTTTCTTT

D gene: -
J gene: TRBJ2-1
V gene: TRBV12-3/TRBV12-4
clone size: few
CDR3 protein: CASSFWQTRGGEQFF
CDR3 DNA: TGTGCCAGCAGTTTCTGGCAGACTCGGGGAGGTGAGCAGTTCTTC

D gene: -
J gene: TRBJ1-4
V gene: TRBV15
clone size: few
CDR3 protein: CATARADEKLFF
CDR3 DNA: TGTGCCACGGCTCGGGCCGACGAAAAACTGTTTTTT

D gene: -
J gene: TRBJ2-7
V gene: TRBV2
clone size: -
CDR3 protein: CASSDRAAYEQYF
CDR3 DNA: TGTGCCAGCAGTGACAGGGCCGCTTACGAGCAGTACTTC

D gene: TRBD2
J gene: TRBJ2-7
V gene: TRBV28
clone size: -
CDR3 protein: CASLGGTEQYF
CDR3 DNA: TGTGCCAGCTTGGGGGGGACCGAGCAGTACTTC

D gene: -
J gene: TRBJ2-2
V gene: TRBV7-9
clone size: -
CDR3 protein: CASSWGKVDTGELFF
CDR3 DNA: TGTGCCAGCAGCTGGGGGAAGGTGGACACCGGGGAGCTGTTTTTT

D gene: -
J gene: TRBJ1-2
V gene: TRBV20-1
clone size: -
CDR3 protein: CSATDGSDYGYTF
CDR3 DNA: TGCAGTGCGACAGACGGGTCTGACTATGGCTACACCTTC

D gene: TRBD2
J gene: TRBJ2-1
V gene: TRBV4-3
clone size: few
CDR3 protein: CASSQEAGLVGEQFF
CDR3 DNA: TGCGCCAGCAGCCAAGAGGCGGGACTAGTAGGTGAGCAGTTCTTC

D gene: -
J gene: TRBJ2-2
V gene: TRBV12-3/TRBV12-4
clone size: many
CDR3 protein: CASRPAGTGELFF
CDR3 DNA: TGTGCCAGCAGACCCGCGGGGACCGGGGAGCTGTTTTTT

D gene: -
J gene: TRBJ2-5
V gene: TRBV2
clone size: -
CDR3 protein: CASRGTVETQYF
CDR3 DNA: TGTGCCAGCAGGGGAACGGTGGAGACCCAGTACTTC

D gene: TRBD1
J gene: TRBJ2-7
V gene: TRBV7-2
clone size: -
CDR3 protein: CASSRGTGGTWSYEQYF
CDR3 DNA: TGTGCCAGCAGTCGGGGGACAGGGGGAACGTGGTCCTACGAGCAGTACTTC

D gene: -
J gene: TRBJ2-5
V gene: TRBV5-1
clone size: many
CDR3 protein: CASSPLGGGQETQYF
CDR3 DNA: TGCGCCAGCAGCCCCCTGGGGGGCGGTCAAGAGACCCAGTACTTC

D gene: TRBD1
J gene: TRBJ2-7
V gene: TRBV18
clone size: few
CDR3 protein: CASSPKGTVPYEQYF
CDR3 DNA: TGTGCCAGCTCACCGAAGGGGACAGTGCCATACGAGCAGTACTTC

D gene: -
J gene: TRBJ1-2
V gene: TRBV5-1
clone size: many
CDR3 protein: CASSLSGDRGYTF
CDR3 DNA: TGCGCCAGCAGCTTGAGTGGGGATCGGGGCTACACCTTC

D gene: TRBD1
J gene: TRBJ2-7
V gene: TRBV6-2/TRBV6-3
clone size: few
CDR3 protein: CASRGSGTGEYEQYF
CDR3 DNA: TGTGCCAGCAGGGGCTCCGGGACAGGCGAATACGAGCAGTACTTC